The T cell receptor beta chain under discussion was sequenced for a study of cytomegalovirus exposure and HLA in healthy donors. The study, taken as a whole, reports: Overall, approximately 150 TCR beta chains were annotated as cytomegalovirus-associated. Prediction of most subjects' HLA-A and HLA-B alleles by TCR beta sequences was reportedly accurate.

PCR amplification relied on 60 Vbeta primers (plus 13 Jbeta primers). Using immunoSEQ multiplex PCR, the repertoire was profiled, and TCRdb retains in-frame clones only, with some absent. The data contain 100,000 to 150,000 clones, about four fifths of them singletons. The CDR3 length is 16 residues. V lost 1 base and J 6 bases, leaving 13 bases between the germline ends. Germline-derived CDR1 and CDR2 are SGHTA and FQGNSA. Regarding this clone: What it recognizes is unknown.

The specimen was PBMCs. The sequence was collected from a man aged 30 to 39 in good health and CMV-seronegative. V and J are TRBV7-2 and TRBJ1-6; perhaps TRBD1 as D (5 bases). As DNA, the CDR3 is TGTGCCAGCAGCTTAGAGGAAGGGGCGACTAATTCACCCCTCCACTTT. It codes for CASSLEEGATNSPLHF.